This T cell receptor beta chain was sequenced for a study of cytomegalovirus exposure and HLA in healthy donors. PCR primers comprised 60 Vbeta and 13 Jbeta primers. Clones were sequenced by immunoSEQ multiplex PCR, and TCRdb holds only the in-frame ones, with some missing. The sample has more than 200,000 clones, almost 80% seen once. Trimming left V 5 bases short and J 3 bases short, with 11 bases between. The CDR3 runs 14 residues. Germline CDR1 reads MNHEY; CDR2 reads SVGAGI. The chain is built from TRBV6-5 and TRBJ1-5; D gene ambiguous. This clonotype was obtained from a male donor in good health and CMV-seronegative. Sequencing was carried out using PBMCs. Here the CDR3 reads CASSTLGDNQPQHF. The DNA for the CDR3 is TGTGCCAGCAGTACTCTCGGGGACAATCAGCCCCAGCATTTT.